This T cell receptor beta chain was recorded in a study of cytomegalovirus exposure and HLA in healthy donors. Researchers ran the PCR with 60 Vbeta and 13 Jbeta primers. Sequencing used immunoSEQ multiplex PCR; TCRdb keeps in-frame clones, though not all of them. The data show around 150,000 clones, with 80% to 90% seen just once and roughly 7.7% held by the top ten. Comments on this clone: This may arise from a read error, as a much more abundant clone is one base away.

It was healthy bone marrow donors who served as donors. CDR3 size: 15 residues. V gave up 2 bases and J gave up 3 bases, with 13 bases separating them. Germline CDR1 LGHNA, CDR2 YNFKEQ. This chain uses TRBV4-2 with TRBJ1-1; D is perhaps TRBD1 (5 bases). The sample was PBMCs. The TCR was taken from a woman aged 25-40 years in good health and CMV-seropositive. The CDR3 spells CASSQLGLFDTEAFF. In DNA form, the CDR3 reads TGTGCCAGCAGCCAATTGGGGCTGTTTGACACTGAAGCTTTCTTT.